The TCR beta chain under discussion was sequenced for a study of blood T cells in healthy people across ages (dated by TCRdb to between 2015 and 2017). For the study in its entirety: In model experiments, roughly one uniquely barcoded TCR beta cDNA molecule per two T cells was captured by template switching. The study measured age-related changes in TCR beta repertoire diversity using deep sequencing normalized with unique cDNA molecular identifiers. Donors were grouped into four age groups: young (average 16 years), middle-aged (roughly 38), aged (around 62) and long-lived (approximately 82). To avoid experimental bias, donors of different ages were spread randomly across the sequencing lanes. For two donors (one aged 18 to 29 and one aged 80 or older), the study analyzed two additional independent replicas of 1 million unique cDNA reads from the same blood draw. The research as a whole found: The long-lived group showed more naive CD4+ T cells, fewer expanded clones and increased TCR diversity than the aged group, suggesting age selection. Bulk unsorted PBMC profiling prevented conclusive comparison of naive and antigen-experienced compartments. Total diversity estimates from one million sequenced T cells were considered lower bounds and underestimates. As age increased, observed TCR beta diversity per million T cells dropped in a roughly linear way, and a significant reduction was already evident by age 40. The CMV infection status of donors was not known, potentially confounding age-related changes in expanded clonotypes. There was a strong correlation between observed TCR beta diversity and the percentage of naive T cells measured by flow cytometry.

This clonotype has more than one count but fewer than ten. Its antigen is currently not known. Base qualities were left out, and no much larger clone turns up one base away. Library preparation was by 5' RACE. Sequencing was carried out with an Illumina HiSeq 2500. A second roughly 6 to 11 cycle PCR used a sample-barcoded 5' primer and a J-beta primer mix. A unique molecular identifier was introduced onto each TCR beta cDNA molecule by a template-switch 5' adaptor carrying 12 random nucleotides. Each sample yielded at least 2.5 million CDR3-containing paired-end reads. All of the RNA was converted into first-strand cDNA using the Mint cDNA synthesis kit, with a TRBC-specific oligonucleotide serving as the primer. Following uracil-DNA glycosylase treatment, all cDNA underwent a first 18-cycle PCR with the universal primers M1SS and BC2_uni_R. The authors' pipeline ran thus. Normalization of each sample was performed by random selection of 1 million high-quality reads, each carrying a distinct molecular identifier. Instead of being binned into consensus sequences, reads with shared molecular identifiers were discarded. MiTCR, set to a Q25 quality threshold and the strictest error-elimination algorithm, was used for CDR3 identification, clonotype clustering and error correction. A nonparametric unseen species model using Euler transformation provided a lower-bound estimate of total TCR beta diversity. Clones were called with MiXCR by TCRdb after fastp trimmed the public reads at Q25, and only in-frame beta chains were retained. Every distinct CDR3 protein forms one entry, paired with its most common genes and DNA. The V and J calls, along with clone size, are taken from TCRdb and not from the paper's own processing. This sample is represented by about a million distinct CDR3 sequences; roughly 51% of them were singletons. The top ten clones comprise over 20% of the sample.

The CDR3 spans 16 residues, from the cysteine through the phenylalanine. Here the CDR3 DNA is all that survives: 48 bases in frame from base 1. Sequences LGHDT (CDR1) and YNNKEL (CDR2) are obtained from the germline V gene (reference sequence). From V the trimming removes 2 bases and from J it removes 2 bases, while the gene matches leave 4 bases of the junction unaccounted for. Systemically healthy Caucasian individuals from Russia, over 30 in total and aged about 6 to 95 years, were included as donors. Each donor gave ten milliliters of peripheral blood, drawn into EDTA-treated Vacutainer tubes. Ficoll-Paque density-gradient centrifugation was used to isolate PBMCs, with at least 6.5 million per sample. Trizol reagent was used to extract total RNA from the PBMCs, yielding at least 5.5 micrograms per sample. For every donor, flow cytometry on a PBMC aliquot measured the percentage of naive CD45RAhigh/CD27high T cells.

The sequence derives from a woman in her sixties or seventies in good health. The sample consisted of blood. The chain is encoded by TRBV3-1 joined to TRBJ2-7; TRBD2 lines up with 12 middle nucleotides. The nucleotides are TGTGCCAGCAGCCAACCTAGCGGGAGGGCCGCCTACGAGCAGTACTTC. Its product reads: CASSQPSGRAAYEQYF.